This T cell receptor beta chain is from a study of T cells in Graves' hyperthyroidism and ophthalmopathy. Findings and caveats of the study: A model using 13 V-J features told ophthalmopathy apart from stable hyperthyroidism.

This clonotype was detected ten times or more. Its antigen is not identified. RNA transcripts served as the template for amplifying TCR beta CDR3 regions. TCR CDR3 regions were first amplified by RT-PCR with HTBI primers. From the multiplex PCR reads, TCRdb called clonotypes with MiXCR, one entry per CDR3 protein. The sample carries 270,000 or so distinct CDR3 sequences, less than 30% recorded once. The study enrolled patients aged 18 to 65 with newly diagnosed hyperthyroidism of under 2 months' duration. It was 10 ml of fresh peripheral blood that supplied the PBMCs. V was shortened by 5 bases and J by 2 bases, with 13 bases between the two germline ends. The CDR3 is made up of 14 amino acids. Germline V gene data show CDR1 as MGHRA and CDR2 as YSYEKL.

The V call is TRBV4-1, the J call TRBJ2-7; D may be TRBD1 (6 bases). The sequence derives from a man aged 40-49 years with Graves' hyperthyroidism that later progressed to Graves' ophthalmopathy. The sample comprised blood. The CDR3: CASSARQVTYEQYF. CDR3 nucleotides: TGCGCCAGCAGCGCCCGACAGGTTACCTACGAGCAGTACTTC.